A selection of T cell receptor beta chains follows, all from one sample in a study of beta chain features in type 1 diabetes. Sequenced by immunoSEQ multiplex PCR; TCRdb stores in-frame clones only, minus some. Of roughly 400,000 clones listed, approximately 15% were seen once; the top ten hold under 0.04%. Sequenced: naive CD4+ T cells from blood. The receptors shown here come from a man younger than 40 in good health. CDR3s include the opening cysteine and the closing phenylalanine or tryptophan. D genes are given only for firm matches. Rows may omit the clone size; those that give it use once, few, many or a size class.

D gene,clone size,V gene,J gene,CDR3 protein,CDR3 DNA
NA,few,TRBV14,TRBJ2-3,CASSQKGESRQYF,TGTGCCAGCAGCCAAAAGGGGGAAAGCAGGCAGTATTTT
NA,few,TRBV19,TRBJ1-2,CASSPRGNYGYTF,TGTGCCAGTAGCCCCAGGGGAAACTATGGCTACACCTTC
NA,NA,TRBV7-8,TRBJ2-7,CASSLGVYEQYF,TGTGCCAGCAGCTTAGGGGTTTACGAGCAGTACTTC
NA,few,TRBV7-2,TRBJ1-5,CASSLGGVQPQHF,TGTGCCAGCAGCCTAGGAGGGGTGCAGCCCCAGCATTTT
NA,NA,TRBV4-1,TRBJ1-6,CASSLLGGDNSPLHF,TGCGCCAGCAGCTTGTTAGGAGGGGACAACTCACCCCTCCACTTT
NA,NA,TRBV11-3,TRBJ1-1,CASSFQGQAEAFF,TGTGCCAGCAGCTTCCAGGGTCAGGCTGAAGCTTTCTTT
NA,NA,TRBV15,TRBJ1-6,CATRGRLGSPLHF,TGTGCCACCAGGGGTCGGCTTGGGTCACCCCTCCACTTT
NA,NA,TRBV12-5,TRBJ1-5,CASAWGAQPQHF,TGTGCTAGTGCCTGGGGAGCTCAGCCCCAGCATTTT
NA,few,TRBV20-1,TRBJ1-4,CSARVREKLFF,TGCAGTGCTAGAGTACGAGAAAAACTGTTTTTT
NA,few,TRBV29-1,TRBJ2-7,CSVEVVATYEQYF,TGCAGCGTTGAAGTAGTGGCCACCTACGAGCAGTACTTC
TRBD2,NA,TRBV15,TRBJ2-5,CATSPSLVLAGGETQYF,TGTGCCACCAGCCCGTCGTTGGTGCTAGCGGGAGGGGAGACCCAGTACTTC
NA,NA,TRBV4-3,TRBJ1-1,CASSQQIGSTEAFF,TGCGCCAGCAGCCAACAAATCGGAAGCACTGAAGCTTTCTTT
NA,NA,TRBV11-2,TRBJ2-3,CASSLEVPTDTQYF,TGTGCCAGCAGCTTAGAGGTACCAACCGATACGCAGTATTTT
NA,NA,TRBV10-3,TRBJ2-5,CAISVKGIQGQPIQETQYF,TGTGCCATCAGTGTGAAAGGTATCCAGGGCCAGCCCATCCAAGAGACCCAGTACTTC
TRBD2,NA,TRBV4-3,TRBJ2-2,CASSQEGLAVTGELFF,TGCGCCAGCAGCCAAGAGGGGCTAGCGGTCACCGGGGAGCTGTTTTTT
NA,few,TRBV4-1,TRBJ2-1,CASSQEITGSQFF,TGCGCCAGCAGCCAAGAAATTACAGGGTCGCAGTTCTTC
NA,NA,TRBV20-1,TRBJ1-2,CSARDPDGYTF,TGCAGTGCTAGAGATCCCGATGGCTACACCTTC
NA,NA,TRBV2,TRBJ1-4,CASMRAGAEKLFF,TGTGCCAGCATGAGGGCGGGGGCTGAAAAACTGTTTTTT
TRBD2,many,TRBV14,TRBJ2-1,CASSQLKGGLAYNEQFF,TGTGCCAGCAGCCAACTTAAGGGGGGACTAGCGTACAATGAGCAGTTCTTC
NA,few,TRBV19,TRBJ2-5,CASTPGGLETQYF,TGTGCCAGTACCCCAGGGGGGTTGGAGACCCAGTACTTC
NA,few,TRBV15,TRBJ2-3,CATSSPVRVKDTQYF,TGTGCCACCAGCAGCCCAGTCAGGGTTAAAGATACGCAGTATTTT
NA,few,TRBV7-9,TRBJ2-3,CASSLSAVTQYF,TGTGCCAGCAGCTTATCTGCTGTTACGCAGTATTTT
TRBD2,few,TRBV6-5,TRBJ2-5,CASSEGGAQYF,TGTGCCAGCAGTGAGGGAGGGGCCCAGTACTTC
TRBD1,NA,TRBV12-5,TRBJ1-2,CASALTGGSNYGYTF,TGTGCTAGTGCCCTAACAGGGGGCTCTAACTATGGCTACACCTTC
NA,NA,TRBV2,TRBJ2-7,CASSVERALSYEQYF,TGTGCCAGCAGTGTCGAAAGGGCCCTCTCCTACGAGCAGTACTTC
TRBD2,NA,TRBV9,TRBJ2-3,CASSVGLAGNTDTQYF,TGTGCCAGCAGCGTAGGGCTAGCGGGTAACACAGATACGCAGTATTTT
TRBD1,NA,TRBV9,TRBJ2-7,CASSPRTGSNEQYF,TGTGCCAGCAGCCCCCGGACAGGGAGTAACGAGCAGTACTTC
NA,NA,TRBV30,TRBJ1-2,CAWSPGLYYGYTF,TGTGCCTGGAGTCCCGGGCTTTACTATGGCTACACCTTC
NA,few,TRBV30,TRBJ1-1,CAWRAPPQGDTEAFF,TGTGCCTGGAGGGCCCCTCCACAGGGTGACACTGAAGCTTTCTTT
NA,few,TRBV5-1,TRBJ2-1,CASSLEVLNEQFF,TGCGCCAGCAGCTTGGAAGTTTTGAATGAGCAGTTCTTC
NA,few,TRBV5-1,TRBJ2-7,CASSLAGTDFYEQYF,TGCGCCAGCAGCTTGGCCGGGACTGATTTCTACGAGCAGTACTTC
NA,NA,TRBV6-5,TRBJ2-5,CACSRGAETQYF,TGTGCCTGTTCCCGAGGTGCAGAGACCCAGTACTTC
NA,NA,TRBV11-2,TRBJ1-2,CASSFLEKGYTF,TGTGCCAGCAGCTTTCTCGAGAAAGGCTACACCTTC
NA,few,TRBV4-1,TRBJ2-1,CASSQEQLYNEQFF,TGCGCCAGCAGCCAAGAACAGCTCTACAATGAGCAGTTCTTC
NA,few,TRBV4-1,TRBJ1-1,CASSRPSGAEAFF,TGCGCCAGCAGCCGTCCCTCGGGAGCTGAAGCTTTCTTT
TRBD2,few,TRBV12-5,TRBJ2-2,CASNPSGANTGELFF,TGTGCTAGTAACCCTAGCGGGGCTAACACCGGGGAGCTGTTTTTT
NA,NA,TRBV21-1,TRBJ2-6,CASRTTVHPSGANVLTF,TGTGCCAGCAGGACGACAGTCCATCCATCTGGGGCCAACGTCCTGACTTTC
NA,NA,TRBV19,TRBJ2-5,CASSSATQETQYF,TGTGCCAGTAGTTCGGCCACCCAAGAGACCCAGTACTTC
NA,few,TRBV29-1,TRBJ2-7,CSVGSRGGEQYF,TGCAGCGTTGGATCCAGGGGGGGCGAGCAGTACTTC
NA,NA,TRBV7-2,TRBJ2-2,CASSFSAGELFF,TGTGCCAGCAGCTTTAGTGCCGGGGAGCTGTTTTTT